This T cell receptor (beta chain) was recovered during a study of blood T cell repertoires in COVID-19. Whole-study context: The origin of the acute and convalescent COVID-19 samples was the United States, Italy and Spain. Sample material is recorded as cDNA or gDNA derived from T cells, B-cell-depleted T cells, or PBMCs.

Per the authors' pipeline: How many nucleated cells were present was estimated from reference gene primer amplification. Method: immunoSEQ multiplex PCR; TCRdb's copy keeps in-frame clones and lacks some. V and J calls plus clone size are reproduced from that table; the DNA served to infer D and trimming. The sample yields 100,000 to 150,000 clones, less than 90% seen once. This CDR3 is built from 10 residues. Between the trimmed V and J ends, which lost 9 bases and 6 bases, there was a span of 5 bases. Germline V gene data show CDR1 as SNHLY and CDR2 as FYNNEI. The rearrangement links TRBV2 to TRBJ2-2; D gene ambiguous. The clonotype comes from a man between 65 and 85 years old with acute or convalescent COVID-19. The sample consisted of peripheral blood. This CDR3 reads CASYSGELFF. The CDR3 DNA sequence: TGTGCCAGTTACTCCGGGGAGCTGTTTTTT.